A selection of T cell receptor beta chains follows, all from one sample in a study of shared clonotypes between healthy human individuals. The table came from immunoSEQ multiplex PCR; TCRdb's copy has only in-frame clones and leaves some out. This sample has about 87,000 clones, with less than 50% found just once. Sequenced sample: PBMCs. The receptor set was obtained from a woman in her forties in good health. Some clones in this sample may be carry-over from other donors' samples. Each CDR3 is given with its conserved first and last residue. D genes are given only for firm matches. Only some rows state a clone size, as once, few, many or a class for expanded clones.

TRBD2	-	TRBJ2-1	TRBV27	TGTGCCAGCAGGTTTAGCGGGGAGAATGAGCAGTTCTTC	CASRFSGENEQFF
-	-	TRBJ2-1	TRBV6-6	TGTGCCAGCAGTTACCTAAATGAGCAGTTCTTC	CASSYLNEQFF
TRBD1	-	TRBJ1-1	TRBV9	TGTGCCAGCAGCGTGGGGACAGGGGGCTCCGAGGCTTTCTTT	CASSVGTGGSEAFF
TRBD1	many	TRBJ1-5	TRBV5-1	TGCGCCAGCAGCCCGACGGTAGGGGGCGCGAGTAGCAATCAGCCCCAGCATTTT	CASSPTVGGASSNQPQHF
TRBD2	many	TRBJ2-7	TRBV7-2	TGTGCCAGCAGCCCGGACCTTGCGGGAGTCTACGAGCAGTACTTC	CASSPDLAGVYEQYF
-	-	TRBJ2-1	TRBV7-2	TGTGCCAGCAGCTTAGTTGCGGGGGCGGAGTACAATGAGCAGTTCTTC	CASSLVAGAEYNEQFF
-	many	TRBJ1-1	TRBV28	TGTGCCAGCACCTCCGTGGTGAACACTGAAGCTTTCTTT	CASTSVVNTEAFF
TRBD2	-	TRBJ2-2	TRBV11-2	TGTGCCAGCAGAGGACTAGCGGGGAGGCGCGGGGGGGAGCTGTTTTTT	CASRGLAGRRGGELFF
TRBD1	many	TRBJ2-7	TRBV28	TGTGCCAGCAGTTTAATAGGGGGCCCCTACGAGCAGTACTTC	CASSLIGGPYEQYF
-	few	TRBJ2-4	TRBV7-9	TGTGCCAGCAGCTTAGAGGCCAAAAACATTCAGTACTTC	CASSLEAKNIQYF
-	-	TRBJ2-7	TRBV2	TGTGCCAGCAGTGACAAGGGGTCCCCCTCCGAGCAGTACTTC	CASSDKGSPSEQYF
TRBD2	many	TRBJ2-7	TRBV28	TGTGCCAGTGGACTAGCGGACGGTTACGAGCAGTACTTC	CASGLADGYEQYF
TRBD1	-	TRBJ1-2	TRBV5-1	TGCGCCAGCAGCACAGGACAGGGTGATGGCTACACCTTC	CASSTGQGDGYTF
TRBD2	few	TRBJ2-5	TRBV10-3	TGTGCCATCAGTGGGGGGCTAGCGGGACGGGAGACCCAGTACTTC	CAISGGLAGRETQYF
-	-	TRBJ1-5	TRBV29-1	TGCAGCGCCAGAAAAGATATTGGGGAGGGGGACCAGCCCCAGCATTTT	CSARKDIGEGDQPQHF
-	-	TRBJ2-6	TRBV30	TGTGCCTGGACACACGCCAGTAACGTCCTGACTTTC	CAWTHASNVLTF
TRBD1	few	TRBJ1-2	TRBV29-1	TGCAGCGTTGACTTGGGGACAGGGCCTGGCTACACCTTC	CSVDLGTGPGYTF
TRBD2	-	TRBJ2-5	TRBV11-2	TGTGCCAGCAGTTTCCTAGCGGGAGGGTTAGAGACCCAGTACTTC	CASSFLAGGLETQYF
TRBD2	once	TRBJ2-3	TRBV5-7	TGTGCCAGCAGCTGGACTAGCGGACATGCTAGCACAGATACGCAGTATTTT	CASSWTSGHASTDTQYF
-	-	TRBJ1-5	TRBV30	TGTGCCTGGAGGGGCCCGGGCCGGGACCAGCCCCAGCATTTT	CAWRGPGRDQPQHF
-	many	TRBJ2-1	TRBV6-4	TGTGCCAGCAGTGACTCGGATAGCGGAGACTACAATGAGCAGTTCTTC	CASSDSDSGDYNEQFF
-	many	TRBJ2-2	TRBV30	TGTGCCTGGAGTAAGGGGGGAGGCGGGCTCACCGGGGAGCTGTTTTTT	CAWSKGGGGLTGELFF
-	many	TRBJ1-1	TRBV28	TGTGCCAGCAGGCGTTCGGGACTTTTGAACACTGAAGCTTTCTTT	CASRRSGLLNTEAFF
-	few	TRBJ2-1	TRBV15	TGTGCCACAAGCAAGGGGGATGAGCAGTTCTTC	CATSKGDEQFF
TRBD2	many	TRBJ2-2	TRBV5-1	TGCGCCAGCGCGACTAGCGAGAACACCGGGGAGCTGTTTTTT	CASATSENTGELFF
TRBD2	-	TRBJ2-1	TRBV27	TGTGCCAGCAGTTTCTCGGGGGGAATCAATGAGCAGTTCTTC	CASSFSGGINEQFF
-	-	TRBJ2-7	TRBV7-9	TGTGCCAGCAGCGCCGACGGGACGGCCTACGAGCAGTACTTC	CASSADGTAYEQYF
-	-	TRBJ2-3	TRBV9	TGTGCCAGCAGCGTGCCCAGGGGGGTAGCGGACACAGATACGCAGTATTTT	CASSVPRGVADTDTQYF
-	-	TRBJ1-4	TRBV7-9	TGTGCCAGCAGCTTAGACAGGGAGATACTGTTTTTT	CASSLDREILFF
TRBD1	-	TRBJ2-7	TRBV15	TGTGCCACCAGCAGATCCAGGACAGGGGCCGAGCAGTACTTC	CATSRSRTGAEQYF